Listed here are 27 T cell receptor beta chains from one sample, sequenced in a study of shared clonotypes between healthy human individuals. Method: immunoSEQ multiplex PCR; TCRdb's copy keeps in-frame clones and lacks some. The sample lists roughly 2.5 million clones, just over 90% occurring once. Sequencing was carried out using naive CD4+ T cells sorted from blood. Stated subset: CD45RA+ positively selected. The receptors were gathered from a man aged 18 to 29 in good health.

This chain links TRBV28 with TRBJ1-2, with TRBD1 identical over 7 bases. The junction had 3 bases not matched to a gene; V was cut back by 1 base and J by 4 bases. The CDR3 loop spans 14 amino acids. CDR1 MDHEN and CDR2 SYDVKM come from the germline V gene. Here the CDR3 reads CASSLLGTAYGYTF. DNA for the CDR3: TGTGCCAGCAGTTTATTAGGGACAGCCTATGGCTACACCTTC.

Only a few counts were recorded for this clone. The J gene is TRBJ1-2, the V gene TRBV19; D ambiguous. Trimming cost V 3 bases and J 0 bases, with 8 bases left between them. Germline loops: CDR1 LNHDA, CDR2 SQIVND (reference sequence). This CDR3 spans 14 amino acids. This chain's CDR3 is CASSMVFSNYGYTF. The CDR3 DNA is TGTGCCAGTAGTATGGTATTTTCTAACTATGGCTACACCTTC.

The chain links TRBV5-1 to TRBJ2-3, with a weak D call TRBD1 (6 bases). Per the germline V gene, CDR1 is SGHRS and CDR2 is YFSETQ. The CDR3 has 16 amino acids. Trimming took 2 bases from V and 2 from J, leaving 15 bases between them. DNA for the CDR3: TGCGCCAGCAGCTTTGAGGACAGATCTTTCACAGATACGCAGTATTTT. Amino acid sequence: CASSFEDRSFTDTQYF.

In DNA form, the CDR3 reads TGTGCCCGCTCATTTTCGGCGAGTCGGGCAGATACGCAGTATTTT. The encoded protein is CARSFSASRADTQYF. This rearrangement joins TRBV30 to TRBJ2-3, with D uncertain. This CDR3 contains 15 residues. Germline CDR1 is GTSNPN and CDR2 is SVGIG (reference sequence). Trimming took off 8 bases at V and 4 bases at J, with 22 bases between the two ends.

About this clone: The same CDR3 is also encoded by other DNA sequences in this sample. This chain's CDR3 is CASSESPGTDTQYF. CDR3 sequence (DNA): TGCGCCAGCAGTGAGTCGCCGGGGACAGATACGCAGTATTTT. The chain combines TRBV10-1 with TRBJ2-3; a possible D gene is TRBD2 (5 bases). Per germline, CDR1 WNHNN and CDR2 SYGVQD (reference sequence). V lost 0 bases to trimming and J lost 3 bases, with 7 bases between them. The CDR3 has 14 amino acids.

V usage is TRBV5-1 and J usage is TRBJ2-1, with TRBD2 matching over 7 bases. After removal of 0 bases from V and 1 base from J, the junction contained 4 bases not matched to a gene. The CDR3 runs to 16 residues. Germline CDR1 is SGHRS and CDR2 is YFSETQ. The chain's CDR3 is CASSLASGPSYNEQFF. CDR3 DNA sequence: TGCGCCAGCAGCTTGGCTAGCGGTCCATCCTACAATGAGCAGTTCTTC.

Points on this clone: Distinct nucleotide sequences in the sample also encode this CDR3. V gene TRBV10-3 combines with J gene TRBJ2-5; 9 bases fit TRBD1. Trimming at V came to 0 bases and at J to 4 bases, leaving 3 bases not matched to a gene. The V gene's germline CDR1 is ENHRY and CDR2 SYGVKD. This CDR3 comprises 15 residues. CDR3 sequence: CAISESGTGRETQYF. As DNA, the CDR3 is TGTGCCATCAGTGAGTCCGGGACAGGGCGAGAGACCCAGTACTTC.

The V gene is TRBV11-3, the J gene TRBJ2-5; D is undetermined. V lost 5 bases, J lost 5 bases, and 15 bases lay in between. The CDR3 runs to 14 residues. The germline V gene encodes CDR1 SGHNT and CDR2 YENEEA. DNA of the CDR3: TGTGCCAGCAGCAAAGGGCCGGAAAAGGAGACCCAGTACTTC. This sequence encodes CASSKGPEKETQYF.

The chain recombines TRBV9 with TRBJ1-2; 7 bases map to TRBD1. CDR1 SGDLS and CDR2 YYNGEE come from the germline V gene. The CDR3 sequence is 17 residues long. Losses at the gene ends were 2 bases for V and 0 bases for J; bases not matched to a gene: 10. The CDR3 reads CASSVGTVKGPNYGYTF. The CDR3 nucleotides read TGTGCCAGCAGCGTCGGGACAGTAAAAGGCCCTAACTATGGCTACACCTTC.

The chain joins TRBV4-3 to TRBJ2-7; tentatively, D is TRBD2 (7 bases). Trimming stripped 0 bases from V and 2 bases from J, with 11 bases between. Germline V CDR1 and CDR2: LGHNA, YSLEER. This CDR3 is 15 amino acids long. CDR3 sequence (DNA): TGCGCCAGCAGCCAAGATTGGGGGGGCCCCTACGAGCAGTACTTC. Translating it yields CASSQDWGGPYEQYF.

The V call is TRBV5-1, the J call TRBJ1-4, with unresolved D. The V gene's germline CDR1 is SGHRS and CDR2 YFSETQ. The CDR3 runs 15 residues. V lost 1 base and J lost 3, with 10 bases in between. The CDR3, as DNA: TGCGCCAGCAGCTTGCCTACTGGGCCTAATGAAAAACTGTTTTTT. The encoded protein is CASSLPTGPNEKLFF. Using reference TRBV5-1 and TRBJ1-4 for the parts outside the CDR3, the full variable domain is KAGVTQTPRYLIKTRGQQVTLSCSPISGHRSVSWYQQTPGQGLQFLFEYFSETQRNKGNFPGRFSGRQFSNSRSEMNVSTLELGDSALYLCASSLPTGPNEKLFFGSGTQLSVL.

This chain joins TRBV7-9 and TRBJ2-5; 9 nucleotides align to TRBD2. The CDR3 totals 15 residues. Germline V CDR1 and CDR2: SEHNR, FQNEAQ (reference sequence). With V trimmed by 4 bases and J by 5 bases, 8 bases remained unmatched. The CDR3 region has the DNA TGTGCCAGCAGCTCCGAGGGACTAGCCGGGGAGACCCAGTACTTC. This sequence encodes CASSSEGLAGETQYF.

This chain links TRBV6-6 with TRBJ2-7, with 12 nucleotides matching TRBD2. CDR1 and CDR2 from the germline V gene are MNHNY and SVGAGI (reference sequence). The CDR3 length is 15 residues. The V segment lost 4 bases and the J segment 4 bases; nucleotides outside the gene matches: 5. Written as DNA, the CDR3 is TGTGCCAGCAGTTCCAGGACTAGCGGGGAGTACGAGCAGTACTTC. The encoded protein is CASSSRTSGEYEQYF.

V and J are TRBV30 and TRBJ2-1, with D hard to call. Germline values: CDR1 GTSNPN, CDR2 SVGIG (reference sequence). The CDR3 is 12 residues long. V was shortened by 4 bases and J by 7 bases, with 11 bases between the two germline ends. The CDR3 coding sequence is TGTGCCTGGACACCGCGATATAATGAGCAGTTCTTC. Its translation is CAWTPRYNEQFF.

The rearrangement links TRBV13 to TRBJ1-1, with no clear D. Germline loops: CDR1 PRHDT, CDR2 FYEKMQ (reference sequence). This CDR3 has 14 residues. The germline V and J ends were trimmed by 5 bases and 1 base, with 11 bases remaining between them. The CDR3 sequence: CASSRGRENTEAFF. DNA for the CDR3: TGTGCCAGCAGCCGTGGACGGGAGAACACTGAAGCTTTCTTT.

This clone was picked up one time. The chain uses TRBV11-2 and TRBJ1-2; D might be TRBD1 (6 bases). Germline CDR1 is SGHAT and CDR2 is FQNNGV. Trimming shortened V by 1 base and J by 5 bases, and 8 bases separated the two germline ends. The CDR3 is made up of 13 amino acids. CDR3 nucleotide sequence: TGTGCCAGCAGCTTAGGACAGGTTTATGGCTACACCTTC. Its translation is CASSLGQVYGYTF. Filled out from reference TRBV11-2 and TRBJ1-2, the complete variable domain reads EAGVAQSPRYKIIEKRQSVAFWCNPISGHATLYWYQQILGQGPKLLIQFQNNGVVDDSQLPKDRFSAERLKGVDSTLKIQPAKLEDSAVYLCASSLGQVYGYTFGSGTRLTVV.

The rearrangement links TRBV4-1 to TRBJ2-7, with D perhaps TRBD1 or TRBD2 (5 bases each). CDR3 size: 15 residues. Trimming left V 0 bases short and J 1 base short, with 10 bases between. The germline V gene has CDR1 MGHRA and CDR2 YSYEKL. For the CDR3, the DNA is TGCGCCAGCAGCCAAGATGGGGGAAGATCCTACGAGCAGTACTTC. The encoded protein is CASSQDGGRSYEQYF.

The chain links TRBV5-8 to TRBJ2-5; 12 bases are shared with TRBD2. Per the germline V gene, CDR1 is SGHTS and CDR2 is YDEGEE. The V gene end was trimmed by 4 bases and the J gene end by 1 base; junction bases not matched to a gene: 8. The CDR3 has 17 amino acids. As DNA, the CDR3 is TGTGCCAGCAGCGGTACTAGCGGGGGGCCCGCCCAAGAGACCCAGTACTTC. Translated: CASSGTSGGPAQETQYF.

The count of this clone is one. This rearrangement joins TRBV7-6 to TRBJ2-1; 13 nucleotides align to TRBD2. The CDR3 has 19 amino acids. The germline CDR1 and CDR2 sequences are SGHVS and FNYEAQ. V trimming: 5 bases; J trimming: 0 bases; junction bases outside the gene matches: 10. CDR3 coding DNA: TGTGCCAGCAGCCTCGGACTAGCGGGGGCCCTGAGCTCCTACAATGAGCAGTTCTTC. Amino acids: CASSLGLAGALSSYNEQFF.

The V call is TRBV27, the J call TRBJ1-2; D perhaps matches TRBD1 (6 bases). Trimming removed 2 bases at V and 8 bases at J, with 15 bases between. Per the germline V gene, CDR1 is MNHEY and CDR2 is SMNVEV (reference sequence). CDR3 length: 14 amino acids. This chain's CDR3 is CASSLGGGLRGYTF. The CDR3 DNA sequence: TGTGCCAGCAGTTTAGGGGGCGGGTTACGAGGCTACACCTTC.

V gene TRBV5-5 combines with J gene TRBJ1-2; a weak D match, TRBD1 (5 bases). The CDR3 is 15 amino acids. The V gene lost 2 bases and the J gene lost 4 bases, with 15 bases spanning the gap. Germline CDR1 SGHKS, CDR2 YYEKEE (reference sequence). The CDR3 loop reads CASSLGDGTVYGYTF. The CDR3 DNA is TGTGCCAGCAGCTTAGGCGACGGGACGGTCTATGGCTACACCTTC. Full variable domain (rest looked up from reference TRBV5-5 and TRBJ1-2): DAGVTQSPTHLIKTRGQQVTLRCSPISGHKSVSWYQQVLGQGPQFIFQYYEKEERGRGNFPDRFSARQFPNYSSELNVNALLLGDSALYLCASSLGDGTVYGYTFGSGTRLTVV.

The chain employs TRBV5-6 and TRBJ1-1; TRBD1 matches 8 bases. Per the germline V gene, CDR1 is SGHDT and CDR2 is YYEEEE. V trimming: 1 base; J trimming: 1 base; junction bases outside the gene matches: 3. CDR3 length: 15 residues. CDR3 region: CASSLRTGQNTEAFF. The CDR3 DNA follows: TGTGCCAGCAGCTTGAGGACAGGGCAGAACACTGAAGCTTTCTTT.

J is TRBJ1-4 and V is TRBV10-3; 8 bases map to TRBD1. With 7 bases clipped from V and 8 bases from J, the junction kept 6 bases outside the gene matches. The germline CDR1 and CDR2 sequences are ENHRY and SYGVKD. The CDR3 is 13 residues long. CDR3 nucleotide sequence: TGTGCCATCAAGGACAGGGTGGACGAAAAACTGTTTTTT. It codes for CAIKDRVDEKLFF.

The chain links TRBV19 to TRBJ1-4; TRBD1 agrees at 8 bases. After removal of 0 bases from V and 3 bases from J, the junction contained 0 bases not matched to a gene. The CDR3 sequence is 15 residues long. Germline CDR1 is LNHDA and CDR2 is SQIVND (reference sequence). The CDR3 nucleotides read TGTGCCAGTAGTATAGAGGGACAGGCTAATGAAAAACTGTTTTTT. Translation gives CASSIEGQANEKLFF.

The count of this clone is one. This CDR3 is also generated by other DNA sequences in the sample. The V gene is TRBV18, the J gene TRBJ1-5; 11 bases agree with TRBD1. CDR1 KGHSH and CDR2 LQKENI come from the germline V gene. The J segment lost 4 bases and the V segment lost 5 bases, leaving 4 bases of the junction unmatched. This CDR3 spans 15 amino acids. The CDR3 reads CASSGQGASNQPQHF. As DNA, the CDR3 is TGTGCCAGCTCAGGACAGGGGGCCTCTAATCAGCCCCAGCATTTT.

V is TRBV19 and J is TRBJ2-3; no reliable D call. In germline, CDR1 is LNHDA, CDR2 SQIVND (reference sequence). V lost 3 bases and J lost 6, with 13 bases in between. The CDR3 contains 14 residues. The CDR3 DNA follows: TGTGCCAGTAGTATTATACTTAAAACCGATACGCAGTATTTT. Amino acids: CASSIILKTDTQYF.

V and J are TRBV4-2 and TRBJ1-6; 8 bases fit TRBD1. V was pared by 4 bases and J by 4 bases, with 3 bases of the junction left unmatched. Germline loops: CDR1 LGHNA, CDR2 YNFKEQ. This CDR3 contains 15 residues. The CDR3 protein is CASSRDRSYNSPLHF. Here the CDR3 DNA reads TGTGCCAGCAGCCGGGACAGGTCGTATAATTCACCCCTCCACTTT.